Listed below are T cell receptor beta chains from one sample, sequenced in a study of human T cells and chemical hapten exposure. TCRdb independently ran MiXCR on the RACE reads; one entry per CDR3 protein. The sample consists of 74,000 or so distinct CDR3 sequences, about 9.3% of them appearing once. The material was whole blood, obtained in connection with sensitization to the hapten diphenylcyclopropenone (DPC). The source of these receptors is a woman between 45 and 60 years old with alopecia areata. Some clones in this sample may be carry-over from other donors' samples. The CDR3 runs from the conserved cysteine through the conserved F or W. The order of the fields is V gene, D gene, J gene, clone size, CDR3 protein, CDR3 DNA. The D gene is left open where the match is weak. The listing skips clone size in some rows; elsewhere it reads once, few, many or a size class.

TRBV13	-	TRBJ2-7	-	CASTLERGYEQYF	TGTGCCAGCACCCTCGAAAGGGGATACGAGCAGTACTTC
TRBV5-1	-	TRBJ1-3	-	CASSLEGASGNTIYF	TGCGCCAGCAGCTTGGAGGGCGCCTCTGGAAACACCATATATTTT
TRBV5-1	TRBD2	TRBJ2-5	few	CASSFLGTIDQETQYF	TGCGCCAGCAGCTTCTTGGGGACTATCGACCAAGAGACCCAGTACTTC
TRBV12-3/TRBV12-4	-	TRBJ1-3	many	CASSLGVPGNTIYF	TGTGCCAGCAGTTTGGGGGTTCCCGGAAACACCATATATTTT
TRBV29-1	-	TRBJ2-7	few	CSVAPQGYEQYF	TGCAGCGTTGCCCCCCAGGGCTACGAGCAGTACTTC
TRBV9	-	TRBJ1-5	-	CASSETLNQPQHF	TGTGCCAGCAGCGAGACCCTTAATCAGCCCCAGCATTTT
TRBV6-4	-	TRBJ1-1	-	CATHRGRGTEAFF	TGTGCCACCCACCGAGGGAGAGGTACTGAAGCTTTCTTT
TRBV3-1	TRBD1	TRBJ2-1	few	CASSRFPGQGNEQFF	TGTGCCAGCAGCCGCTTCCCGGGACAGGGCAATGAGCAGTTCTTC
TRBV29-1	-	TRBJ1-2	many	CSALLEVNYGYTF	TGCAGCGCCCTCCTGGAGGTTAACTATGGCTACACCTTC
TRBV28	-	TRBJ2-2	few	CASSLDAPNTGELFF	TGTGCCAGCAGTTTAGATGCACCGAACACCGGGGAGCTGTTTTTT
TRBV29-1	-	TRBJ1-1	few	CSVAAVTEAFF	TGCAGCGTGGCAGCGGTGACTGAAGCTTTCTTT
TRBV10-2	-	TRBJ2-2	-	CASSAQALTGELFF	TGCGCCAGCAGTGCCCAAGCCTTGACCGGGGAGCTGTTTTTT
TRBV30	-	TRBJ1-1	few	CAWSVGVEAFF	TGTGCCTGGAGTGTAGGGGTTGAAGCTTTCTTT
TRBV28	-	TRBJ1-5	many	CASRSRRANSNQPQHF	TGTGCCAGCCGTAGCCGCAGGGCGAATAGCAATCAGCCCCAGCATTTT
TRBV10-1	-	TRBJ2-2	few	CASSAFVTGELFF	TGCGCCAGCAGCGCCTTCGTCACCGGGGAGCTGTTTTTT